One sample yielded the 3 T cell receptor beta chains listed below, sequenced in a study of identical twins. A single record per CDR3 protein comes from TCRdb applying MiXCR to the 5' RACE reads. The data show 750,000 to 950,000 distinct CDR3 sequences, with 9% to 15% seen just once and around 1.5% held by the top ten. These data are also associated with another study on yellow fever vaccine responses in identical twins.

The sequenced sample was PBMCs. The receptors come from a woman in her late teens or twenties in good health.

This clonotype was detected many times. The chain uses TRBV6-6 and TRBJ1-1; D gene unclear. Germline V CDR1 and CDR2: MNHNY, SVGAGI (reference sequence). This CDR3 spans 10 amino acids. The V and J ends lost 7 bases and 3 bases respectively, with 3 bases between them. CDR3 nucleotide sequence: TGTGCCAGCATGGACACTGAAGCTTTCTTT. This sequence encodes CASMDTEAFF.

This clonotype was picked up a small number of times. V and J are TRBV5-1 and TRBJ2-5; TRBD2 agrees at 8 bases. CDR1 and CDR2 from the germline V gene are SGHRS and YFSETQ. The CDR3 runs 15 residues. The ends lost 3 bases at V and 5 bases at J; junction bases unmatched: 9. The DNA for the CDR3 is TGCGCCAGCAGCTCGGGGACTAGACGTGTTGAGACCCAGTACTTC. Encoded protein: CASSSGTRRVETQYF.

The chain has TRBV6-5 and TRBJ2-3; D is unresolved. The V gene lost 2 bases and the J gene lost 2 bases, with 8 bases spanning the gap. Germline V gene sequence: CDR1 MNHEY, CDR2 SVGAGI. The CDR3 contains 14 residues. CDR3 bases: TGTGCCAGCAGTTACGACGGAAACACAGATACGCAGTATTTT. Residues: CASSYDGNTDTQYF.